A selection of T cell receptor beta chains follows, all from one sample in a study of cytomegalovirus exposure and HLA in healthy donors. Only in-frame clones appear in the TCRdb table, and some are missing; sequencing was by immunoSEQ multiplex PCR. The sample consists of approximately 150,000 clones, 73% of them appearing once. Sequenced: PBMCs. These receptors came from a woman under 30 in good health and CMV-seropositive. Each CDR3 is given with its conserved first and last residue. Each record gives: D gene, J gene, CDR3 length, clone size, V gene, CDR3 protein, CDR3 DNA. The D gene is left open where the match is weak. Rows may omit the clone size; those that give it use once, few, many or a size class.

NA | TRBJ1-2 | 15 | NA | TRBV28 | CASSFRAGGGYGYTF | TGTGCCAGCAGTTTTCGGGCGGGCGGTGGCTATGGCTACACCTTC
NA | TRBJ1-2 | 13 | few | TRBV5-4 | CASSPDSNYGYTF | TGTGCCAGCAGCCCGGACAGTAACTATGGCTACACCTTC
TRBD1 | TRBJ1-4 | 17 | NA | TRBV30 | CAWSGGQGATTNEKLFF | TGTGCCTGGAGTGGGGGACAGGGGGCAACAACTAATGAAAAACTGTTTTTT
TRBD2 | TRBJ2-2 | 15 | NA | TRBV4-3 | CASSDQGRGAGELFF | TGCGCCAGCAGCGATCAGGGGCGGGGGGCCGGGGAGCTGTTTTTT
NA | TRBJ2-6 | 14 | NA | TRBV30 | CAWRPGHGANVLTF | TGTGCCTGGAGGCCAGGGCACGGGGCCAACGTCCTGACTTTC
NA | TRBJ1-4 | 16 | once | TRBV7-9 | CASSAGRDTFNEKLFF | TGTGCCAGCAGCGCTGGAAGGGACACCTTTAATGAAAAACTGTTTTTT
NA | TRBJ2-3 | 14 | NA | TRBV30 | CAWSVREGTDTQYF | TGTGCCTGGAGTGTACGGGAAGGCACAGATACGCAGTATTTT
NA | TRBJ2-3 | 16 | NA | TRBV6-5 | CASSYLRGASTDTQYF | TGTGCCAGCAGTTACCTGCGGGGCGCTAGCACAGATACGCAGTATTTT
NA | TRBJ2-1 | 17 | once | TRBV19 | CASSIDKGSVSYNEQFF | TGTGCCAGTAGTATAGATAAGGGGTCGGTGTCCTACAATGAGCAGTTCTTC
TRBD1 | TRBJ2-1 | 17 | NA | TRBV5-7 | CASSLRQGQDGNNEQFF | TGTGCCAGCAGCCTGCGCCAGGGACAGGATGGGAACAATGAGCAGTTCTTC
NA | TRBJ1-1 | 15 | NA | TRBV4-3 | CASSQDRGDGVEAFF | TGCGCCAGCAGCCAAGATCGGGGGGACGGAGTTGAAGCTTTCTTT
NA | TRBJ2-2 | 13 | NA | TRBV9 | CASSVGGAGELFF | TGTGCCAGCAGCGTAGGAGGAGCCGGGGAGCTGTTTTTT
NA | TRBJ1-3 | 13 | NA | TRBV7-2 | CASSSGAGNTIYF | TGTGCCAGCAGCTCGGGGGCTGGAAACACCATATATTTT
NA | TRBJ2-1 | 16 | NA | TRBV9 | CASSRPAGWDDNEQFF | TGTGCCAGCAGCAGACCGGCAGGGTGGGATGACAATGAGCAGTTCTTC
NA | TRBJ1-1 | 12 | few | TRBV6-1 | CASRRTNTEAFF | TGTGCCAGCCGGAGGACGAACACTGAAGCTTTCTTT
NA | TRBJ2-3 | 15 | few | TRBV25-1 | CASSDSRGSTDTQYF | TGTGCCAGCAGTGATTCCCGGGGTAGCACAGATACGCAGTATTTT
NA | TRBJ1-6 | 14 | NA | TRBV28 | CASSLRDITSPLHF | TGTGCCAGCAGTCTCCGGGACATAACCTCACCCCTCCACTTT
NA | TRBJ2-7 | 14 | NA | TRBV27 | CASWRAGLGYEQYF | TGTGCCAGCTGGCGAGCAGGGCTCGGATACGAGCAGTACTTC
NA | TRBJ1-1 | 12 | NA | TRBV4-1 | CASNQGNTEAFF | TGCGCCAGTAACCAGGGGAACACTGAAGCTTTCTTT
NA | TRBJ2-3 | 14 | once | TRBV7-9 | CASSLGAATDTQYF | TGTGCCAGCAGCTTAGGAGCGGCCACAGATACGCAGTATTTT
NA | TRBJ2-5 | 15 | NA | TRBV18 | CASSPGIGAGETQYF | TGTGCCAGCTCACCAGGTATCGGAGCAGGGGAGACCCAGTACTTC
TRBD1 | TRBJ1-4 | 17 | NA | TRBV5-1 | CASSSGWTGSGSEKLFF | TGCGCCAGCAGCTCGGGATGGACAGGGTCCGGGAGTGAAAAACTGTTTTTT
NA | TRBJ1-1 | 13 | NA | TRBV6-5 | CASSYLSNTEAFF | TGTGCCAGCAGTTATTTGAGTAACACTGAAGCTTTCTTT
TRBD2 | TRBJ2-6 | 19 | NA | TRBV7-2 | CASSPKSGALISGANVLTF | TGTGCCAGCAGCCCAAAAAGCGGGGCCCTTATCTCTGGGGCCAACGTCCTGACTTTC
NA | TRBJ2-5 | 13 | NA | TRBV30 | CAWSVAGQETQYF | TGTGCCTGGAGTGTAGCCGGTCAAGAGACCCAGTACTTC
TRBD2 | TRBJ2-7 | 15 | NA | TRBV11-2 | CASSQQRGSLGEQYF | TGTGCCAGCAGCCAACAGCGGGGTTCCCTTGGGGAGCAGTACTTC
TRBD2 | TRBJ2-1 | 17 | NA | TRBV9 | CASSVDRRGASYNEQFF | TGTGCCAGCAGCGTAGATCGGCGGGGGGCCTCCTACAATGAGCAGTTCTTC
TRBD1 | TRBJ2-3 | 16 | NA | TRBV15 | CATSREQGASTDTQYF | TGTGCCACCAGCAGAGAACAGGGGGCGTCCACAGATACGCAGTATTTT
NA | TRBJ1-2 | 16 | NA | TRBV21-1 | CASSSNGGRANYGYTF | TGTGCCAGCAGTAGTAACGGGGGGCGAGCTAACTATGGCTACACCTTC
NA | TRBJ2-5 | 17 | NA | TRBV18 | CASSLSGTRVLQETQYF | TGTGCCAGCTCACTATCAGGGACACGAGTACTTCAAGAGACCCAGTACTTC
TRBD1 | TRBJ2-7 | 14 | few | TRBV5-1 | CASRIGQASYEQYF | TGCGCCAGCAGAATAGGACAGGCCTCCTACGAGCAGTACTTC
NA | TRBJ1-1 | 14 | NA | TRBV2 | CASSEQGFNTEAFF | TGTGCCAGCAGTGAGCAGGGGTTTAATACTGAAGCTTTCTTT
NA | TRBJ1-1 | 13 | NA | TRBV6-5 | CASSYNYHTEAFF | TGTGCCAGCAGTTATAACTATCACACTGAAGCTTTCTTT
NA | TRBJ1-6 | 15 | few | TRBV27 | CASSPWGVKESPLHF | TGTGCCAGCAGTCCCTGGGGCGTTAAGGAGTCACCCCTCCACTTT
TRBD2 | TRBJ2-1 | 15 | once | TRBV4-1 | CASSHGLAVINEQFF | TGCGCCAGCAGCCACGGACTAGCGGTTATCAATGAGCAGTTCTTC
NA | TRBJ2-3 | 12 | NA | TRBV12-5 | CASGPPGDTQYF | TGTGCTAGTGGTCCACCGGGGGATACGCAGTATTTT
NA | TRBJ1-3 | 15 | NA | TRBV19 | CASTSGYLSGNTIYF | TGTGCCAGTACATCAGGATACCTCTCTGGAAACACCATATATTTT
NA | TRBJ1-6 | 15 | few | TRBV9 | CASSVEGFLSSPLHF | TGTGCCAGCAGCGTAGAGGGGTTTTTGAGTTCACCCCTCCACTTT
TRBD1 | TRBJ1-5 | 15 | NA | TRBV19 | CASSLDRGRTQPQHF | TGTGCCAGTAGCCTAGACAGGGGGCGAACTCAGCCCCAGCATTTT
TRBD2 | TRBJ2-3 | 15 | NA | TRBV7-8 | CASSFGGGNTDTQYF | TGTGCCAGCAGCTTTGGCGGGGGGAACACAGATACGCAGTATTTT
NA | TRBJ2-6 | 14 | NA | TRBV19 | CASSRPSGANVLTF | TGTGCCAGTAGTAGGCCTTCTGGGGCCAACGTCCTGACTTTC
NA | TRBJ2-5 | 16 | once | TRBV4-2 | CASSQADTEGQETQYF | TGTGCCAGCAGCCAAGCAGACACCGAGGGACAAGAGACCCAGTACTTC
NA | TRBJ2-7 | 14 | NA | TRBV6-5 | CASSYSGAGYEQYF | TGTGCCAGCAGTTACTCGGGGGCAGGCTACGAGCAGTACTTC
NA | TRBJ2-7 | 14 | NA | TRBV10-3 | CAISEAGLHYEQYF | TGTGCCATCAGTGAAGCAGGGCTCCACTACGAGCAGTACTTC
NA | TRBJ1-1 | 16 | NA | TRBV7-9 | CASSKLRVAGDTEAFF | TGTGCCAGCAGCAAGCTAAGGGTGGCGGGGGACACTGAAGCTTTCTTT